The 10 T cell receptor beta chains listed next were all sequenced from one sample in a study of blood T cell repertoires in COVID-19. The protocol was immunoSEQ multiplex PCR, while the TCRdb copy is restricted to in-frame clones and leaves out a portion. The sample comprises more than 45,000 clones, almost 85% of which are singletons, and more than 13% rests with the top ten. The sample taken for sequencing was peripheral blood. These receptors were obtained from a human donor in a cohort sampled during active COVID-19.

In its sample, this clone was seen once. Other DNA sequences within the sample encode an identical CDR3. The chain is built from TRBV6-5 and TRBJ1-5; TRBD1 agrees at 10 bases. This CDR3 is built from 15 residues. V shed 5 bases and J 4 bases; nucleotides not matched to a gene: 5. The germline gives CDR1 MNHEY, CDR2 SVGAGI. CDR3 nucleotide sequence: TGTGCCAGCAGTCGGGACAGGGGATTGAATCAGCCCCAGCATTTT. Translated, it gives CASSRDRGLNQPQHF.

V is TRBV25-1 and J is TRBJ1-1; D uncertain. Germline-derived CDR1 and CDR2 are MGHDK and SYGVNS. This CDR3 is 13 amino acids long. V lost 2 bases and J 1 base, leaving 5 bases between the germline ends. The CDR3 loop reads CASSEAGNTEAFF. The CDR3 DNA is TGTGCCAGCAGTGAAGCGGGGAACACTGAAGCTTTCTTT.

In its sample, this clone was seen a few times. The chain recombines TRBV6-5 with TRBJ2-7; TRBD1 agrees at 8 bases. Germline CDR1 and CDR2: MNHEY and SVGAGI. The CDR3 contains 13 residues. J lost 6 bases, V lost 2 bases, and 3 bases had no gene match. The CDR3 DNA reads TGTGCCAGCAGTTACACGACAGGGGTCGAGCAGTACTTC. Translated, it gives CASSYTTGVEQYF.

For this clone: A single base separates this from a much larger clone, so it may be a read error. The gene calls are TRBV28 and TRBJ2-7; 7 nucleotides match TRBD1. J gave up 0 bases and V 4 bases, and 3 bases lay outside the gene matches. This CDR3 is 14 amino acids long. Germline V lookup: CDR1 MDHEN, CDR2 SYDVKM. DNA of the CDR3: TGTGCCAGCAGTTCGGGGACAGTCTCCTACGAGCAGTACTTC. This sequence encodes CASSSGTVSYEQYF.

The genes are TRBV6-7 and TRBJ2-4; D might be TRBD1 (5 bases). TRBV6-7 is marked as an open reading frame, function uncertain. The length of the CDR3 is 16 residues. With 10 bases removed from V and 1 base from J, the gap between germline ends came to 20 bases. CDR3 sequence (DNA): TGTGCCAACAACTGGGGCTACAGCTCGGCCAAAAACATTCAGTACTTC. Its translation: CANNWGYSSAKNIQYF.

The chain combines TRBV6-5 with TRBJ1-4, with 10 bases that match TRBD1. The CDR3 contains 14 residues. V shed 7 bases, J shed 5 bases, and the junction held 4 bases outside the gene matches. Per germline, CDR1 MNHEY and CDR2 SVGAGI. The CDR3 bases are TGTGCCAGCATGGAGACAGGGGGCAATGAAAAACTGTTTTTT. The encoded protein is CASMETGGNEKLFF.

The chain is built from TRBV7-9 and TRBJ1-1, with D possibly matching TRBD1 (6 bases). V was clipped by 3 bases and J by 5 bases, with 13 bases between them. The CDR3 spans 14 residues. Germline V gene data show CDR1 as SEHNR and CDR2 as FQNEAQ (reference sequence). CDR3 DNA sequence: TGTGCCAGCAGCTTGGGGGCGGTAGGGACTGAAGCTTTCTTT. Translated: CASSLGAVGTEAFF.

This clone occurred once. This chain links TRBV19 with TRBJ1-1; D is unclear. Germline CDR1 and CDR2: LNHDA and SQIVND (reference sequence). Deletions cut 3 bases from V and 1 base from J, with 12 bases between. This CDR3 has 15 residues. CDR3 loop: CASSIRRAGNTEAFF. The CDR3 bases are TGTGCCAGTAGTATCAGGAGGGCTGGGAACACTGAAGCTTTCTTT.

The gene calls are TRBV19 and TRBJ2-5; 9 bases match TRBD2. V shed 10 bases and J 7 bases; nucleotides not matched to a gene: 10. The CDR3 is made up of 13 amino acids. Germline CDR1 and CDR2: LNHDA and SQIVND (reference sequence). As DNA, the CDR3 is TGTGCCACCCTCAGGGCTAGCGGGATGACCCAGTACTTC. Translating gives CATLRASGMTQYF. Full variable domain (missing parts from reference TRBV19 and TRBJ2-5): DGGITQSPKYLFRKEGQNVTLSCEQNLNHDAMYWYRQDPGQGLRLIYYSQIVNDFQKGDIAEGYSVSREKKESFPLTVTSAQKNPTAFYLCATLRASGMTQYFGPGTRLLVL.

The chain employs TRBV7-8 and TRBJ2-5; TRBD1 matches at 7 bases. V shed 5 bases, J shed 7 bases, and the junction held 16 bases outside the gene matches. The CDR3 loop spans 16 amino acids. CDR1 is SGHVS and CDR2 is FQNEAQ in the germline V gene. The CDR3 loop reads CASSRGRTGTEGTQYF. In DNA form, the CDR3 reads TGTGCCAGCAGCCGAGGAAGGACAGGCACAGAAGGGACCCAGTACTTC.